The sequence of this T cell receptor (beta chain) was determined in a study of blood T cells in healthy people across ages. Every donor provided approximately 9.2 milliliters of peripheral blood. In germline, CDR1 is SGDLS, CDR2 YYNGEE. The ends were cut back, 0 bases at V and 3 bases at J, with 7 bases in the middle. This CDR3 has 13 residues. PCR was performed a second time for about 7 to 11 cycles using a sample-barcoded 5' primer and a J-beta primer mix. TCRdb recomputed calls from the 5' RACE reads with MiXCR, one row per CDR3 protein. The table includes more than 800,000 distinct CDR3 sequences, under 55% detected once.

Source material: blood. This chain uses TRBV9 with TRBJ2-7; no definite D call. The receptor's source is a woman aged 60-70 years in good health. The CDR3 reads CASSVVPGYEQYF. DNA for the CDR3: TGTGCCAGCAGCGTAGTCCCCGGCTACGAGCAGTACTTC.